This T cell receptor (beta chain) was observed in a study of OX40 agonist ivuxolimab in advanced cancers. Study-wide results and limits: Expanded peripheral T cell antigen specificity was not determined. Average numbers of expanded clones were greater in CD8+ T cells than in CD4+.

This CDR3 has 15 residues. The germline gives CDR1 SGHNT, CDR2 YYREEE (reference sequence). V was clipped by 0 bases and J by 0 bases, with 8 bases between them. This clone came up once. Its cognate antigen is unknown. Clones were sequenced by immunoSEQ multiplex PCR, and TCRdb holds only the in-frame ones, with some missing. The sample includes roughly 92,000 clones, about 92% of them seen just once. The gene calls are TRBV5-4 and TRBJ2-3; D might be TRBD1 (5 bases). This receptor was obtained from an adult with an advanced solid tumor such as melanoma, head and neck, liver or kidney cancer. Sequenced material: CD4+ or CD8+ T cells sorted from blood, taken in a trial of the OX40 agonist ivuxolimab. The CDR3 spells CASSLETASTDTQYF. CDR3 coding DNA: TGTGCCAGCAGCTTGGAGACAGCTAGCACAGATACGCAGTATTTT.